Listed below are T cell receptor beta chains from one sample, sequenced in a study of blood T cell repertoires in COVID-19. Sequencing used immunoSEQ multiplex PCR; TCRdb keeps in-frame clones, though not all of them. The repertoire holds 150,000 to 200,000 clones, with 80% to 85% as singletons. Sequencing used peripheral blood. The receptors were sampled from a woman in her seventies with COVID-19, enrolled during active disease. Each CDR3 is given with its conserved first and last residue. D genes are given only for firm matches. Expanded clones get a size class; other rows say once, few or many, or leave the size out.

v_call,d_call,j_call,clone_size,cdr3_aa,cdr3_nt
TRBV27,TRBD2,TRBJ2-3,NA,CASSLGGLGLAGDTQYF,TGTGCCAGCAGTTTAGGTGGACTGGGTCTAGCGGGAGATACGCAGTATTTT
TRBV6-1,TRBD2,TRBJ2-5,NA,CASSGPGLAGGFETQYF,TGTGCCAGCAGTGGACCGGGACTAGCGGGAGGATTTGAGACCCAGTACTTC
TRBV15,TRBD1,TRBJ1-5,NA,CATSRDTGANQPQHF,TGTGCCACCAGCAGAGACACAGGGGCCAATCAGCCCCAGCATTTT
TRBV7-2,NA,TRBJ2-7,once,CASTLLGGGSLDEQYF,TGTGCCAGCACCCTACTGGGGGGCGGGAGTCTTGACGAGCAGTACTTC
TRBV6-5,NA,TRBJ2-2,NA,CASRRNTGELFF,TGTGCCAGCAGGCGGAACACCGGGGAGCTGTTTTTT
TRBV7-9,NA,TRBJ2-7,once,CASSTRLVAAYEQYF,TGTGCCAGCAGCACCAGACTAGTAGCGGCCTACGAGCAGTACTTC
TRBV12-5,TRBD1,TRBJ1-2,NA,CASGRTGGLSWDGYTF,TGTGCTAGTGGTCGGACAGGGGGCCTCTCTTGGGATGGCTACACCTTC
TRBV18,NA,TRBJ2-6,few,CASSPTGRRSGSSGANVLTF,TGTGCCAGCTCACCAACAGGGAGAAGATCCGGAAGCTCTGGGGCCAACGTCCTGACTTTC
TRBV5-1,NA,TRBJ1-2,NA,CASRFQDNGYTF,TGCGCCAGCCGATTTCAGGACAATGGCTACACCTTC
TRBV14,TRBD1,TRBJ1-4,once,CASSRDLTGDEKLFF,TGTGCCAGCAGCCGAGACCTGACAGGGGATGAAAAACTGTTTTTT
TRBV19,NA,TRBJ1-5,NA,CASTIKGTSYSNQPQHF,TGTGCCAGTACCATCAAGGGGACTTCCTATAGCAATCAGCCCCAGCATTTT
TRBV19,TRBD2,TRBJ2-2,NA,CASSTTGTSGAGELFF,TGTGCCAGTAGTACAACCGGGACTAGCGGTGCCGGGGAGCTGTTTTTT
TRBV11-2,NA,TRBJ2-5,NA,CASSLLGREETQYF,TGTGCCAGCAGCTTACTGGGGCGCGAAGAGACCCAGTACTTC
TRBV9,TRBD1,TRBJ1-2,NA,CASSVQGAGYGYTF,TGTGCCAGCAGCGTTCAGGGGGCAGGCTATGGCTACACCTTC
TRBV5-1,NA,TRBJ2-7,NA,CASSLVHGKADEISYEQYF,TGCGCCAGCAGCTTGGTGCATGGAAAAGCGGACGAGATCTCCTACGAGCAGTACTTC
TRBV7-2,TRBD1,TRBJ1-2,once,CASSTGGSNYGYTF,TGTGCCAGCAGTACAGGGGGCAGTAACTATGGCTACACCTTC
TRBV7-9,NA,TRBJ2-7,NA,CASSLWSLRRRGEQYF,TGTGCCAGCAGCTTGTGGAGTTTGCGGCGGCGGGGCGAGCAGTACTTC
TRBV5-1,TRBD1,TRBJ2-1,NA,CASNSGTGAYNEQFF,TGCGCCAGCAATTCAGGGACAGGGGCTTATAATGAGCAGTTCTTC